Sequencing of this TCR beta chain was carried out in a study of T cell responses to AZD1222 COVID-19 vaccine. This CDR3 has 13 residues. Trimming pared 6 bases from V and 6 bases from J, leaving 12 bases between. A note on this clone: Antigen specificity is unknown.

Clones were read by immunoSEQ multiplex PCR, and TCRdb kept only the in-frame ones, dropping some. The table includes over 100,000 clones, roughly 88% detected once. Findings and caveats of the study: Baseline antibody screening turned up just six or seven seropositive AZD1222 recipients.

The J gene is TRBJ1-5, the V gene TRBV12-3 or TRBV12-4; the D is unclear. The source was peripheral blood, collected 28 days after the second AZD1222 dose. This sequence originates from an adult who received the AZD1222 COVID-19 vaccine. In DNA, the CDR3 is TGTGCCAGCAGGAGGGAAAGGAGTCAGCCCCAGCATTTT. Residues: CASRRERSQPQHF.